Detailed here is one T cell receptor beta chain. The sample belongs to a study of blood T cells in healthy people across ages. The CDR3 consists of 13 residues. Germline CDR1 SGHRS, CDR2 YFSETQ. V was trimmed by 4 bases and J by 11 bases, leaving 18 bases between them. Primers used in a second PCR of about 7 to 12 cycles were a sample-barcoded 5' primer and a J-beta primer mix. MiXCR, run by TCRdb on the 5' RACE reads, gives a single entry per CDR3 protein. The data contain almost 1 million distinct CDR3 sequences, approximately 50% of them singletons. The sequence was obtained from a woman in her sixties or seventies in good health. The sample taken for sequencing was blood. The chain is built from TRBV5-1 and TRBJ2-5; weak D call: TRBD1 (6 bases). CDR3 sequence (DNA): TGCGCCAGCAGCCCCGGGGACATCTCTGAGCAGTACTTC. Residues: CASSPGDISEQYF.